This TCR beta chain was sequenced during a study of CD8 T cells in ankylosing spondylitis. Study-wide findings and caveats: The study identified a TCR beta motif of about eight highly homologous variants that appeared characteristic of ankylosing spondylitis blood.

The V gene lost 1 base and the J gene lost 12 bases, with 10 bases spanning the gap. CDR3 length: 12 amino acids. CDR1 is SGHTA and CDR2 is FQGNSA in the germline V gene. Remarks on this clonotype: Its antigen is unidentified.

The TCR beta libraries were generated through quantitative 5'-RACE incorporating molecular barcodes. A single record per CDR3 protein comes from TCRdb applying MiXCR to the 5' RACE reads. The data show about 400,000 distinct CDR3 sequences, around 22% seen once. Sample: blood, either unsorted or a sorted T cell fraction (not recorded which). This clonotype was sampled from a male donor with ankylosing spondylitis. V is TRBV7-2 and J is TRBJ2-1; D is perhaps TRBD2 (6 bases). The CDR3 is CASSLVAGLQFF. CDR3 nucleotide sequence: TGTGCCAGCAGCTTAGTTGCGGGATTGCAGTTCTTC.